This T cell receptor (beta chain) was retrieved from a study of cytomegalovirus exposure and HLA in healthy donors. General study findings and limits: The study found most TCR sequences rare, yet found some public TCRs in many donors. Sequencing likely generated an artifact that appeared as a cluster of highly shared sequence variants. Of the V segments, some could not be distinguished, including TRBV6-2 and TRBV6-3, and were excluded.

Germline CDR1 is MNHEY and CDR2 is SVGAGI. V lost 5 bases to trimming and J lost 10 bases, with 12 bases between them. CDR3 size: 13 residues. This clone was seen more than once but under ten times. The target antigen is unknown. Amplification used 60 Vbeta primers and 13 Jbeta primers. The repertoire was sequenced with immunoSEQ multiplex PCR; TCRdb's copy has only in-frame clones and lacks some. The sample lists roughly 150,000 clones; around 9.6% were seen once. This clonotype originated in a male donor in good health and CMV-seronegative. The chain links TRBV6-5 to TRBJ1-6; D ambiguous. The sequenced sample was PBMCs. CDR3 coding DNA: TGTGCCAGCAGTCCAGTGGCAGGATCACCCCTCCACTTT. Translating gives CASSPVAGSPLHF.